The T cell receptor beta chain described here comes from a study of blood T cell repertoires in COVID-19. Study details: Spain, Italy and the United States supplied samples that represented acute and convalescent COVID-19.

Enrolled during active infection, Seattle patients were then followed longitudinally. Only in-frame clones appear in the TCRdb table, and some are missing; sequencing was by immunoSEQ multiplex PCR. This sample has 40,000 or so clones, with roughly 70% found just once. This clonotype originated in a man between 65 and 79 years old with COVID-19, enrolled during active disease. Input material: peripheral blood.

The CDR3 loop is CASERDRGTDTQYF. The CDR3 bases are TGTGCCAGCGAACGGGACAGGGGCACAGATACGCAGTATTTT. The chain links TRBV11-1 to TRBJ2-3; 9 bases match TRBD1. CDR1 and CDR2 (germline): SGHAT, FQDESV (reference sequence). The CDR3 extends over 14 amino acids. Unmatched junction bases numbered 4, after V lost 8 bases and J lost 1 base.